This passage covers 22 T cell receptor beta chains from one sample sequenced in a study of blood T cells in healthy people across ages. The authors ran a second PCR of about 7 to 11 cycles using a sample-barcoded 5' primer and a J-beta primer mix. TCRdb called the 5' RACE reads again in MiXCR, with one record for every CDR3 protein. The data hold roughly 1.6 million distinct CDR3 sequences, with around 35% observed a single time. Input material: blood. The receptors originated from a woman in her 30s in good health.

The chain uses TRBV5-1 and TRBJ1-1, with 7 bases fitting TRBD1. CDR1 is SGHRS, CDR2 YFSETQ, per germline. V was pared by 4 bases and J by 6 bases, with 12 bases of the junction left unmatched. The CDR3 length is 15 residues. The CDR3 spells CASSLQTGLVAEAFF. The CDR3 DNA follows: TGCGCCAGCAGCCTCCAGACAGGGCTGGTCGCTGAAGCTTTCTTT.

Only a few counts were recorded for this clonotype. This chain connects TRBV5-4 to TRBJ2-7; D is ambiguous. V lost 4 bases, J lost 1 base, and 18 bases lay in between. Germline loops: CDR1 SGHNT, CDR2 YYREEE (reference sequence). The CDR3 contains 16 residues. In DNA, the CDR3 is TGTGCCAGCAGCCCTGGATCCCTTAAGGCTTCCTACGAGCAGTACTTC. This sequence encodes CASSPGSLKASYEQYF.

This chain uses TRBV19 with TRBJ2-7; maybe TRBD2 (6 bases). V lost 5 bases to trimming and J lost 2 bases, with 16 bases between them. From germline, CDR1 is LNHDA and CDR2 SQIVND (reference sequence). The CDR3 spans 15 residues. The CDR3 is CASSDRHGGTYEQYF. The DNA for the CDR3 is TGTGCCAGTAGTGATAGACATGGCGGGACCTACGAGCAGTACTTC. Full variable domain (missing parts from reference TRBV19 and TRBJ2-7): DGGITQSPKYLFRKEGQNVTLSCEQNLNHDAMYWYRQDPGQGLRLIYYSQIVNDFQKGDIAEGYSVSREKKESFPLTVTSAQKNPTAFYLCASSDRHGGTYEQYFGPGTRLTVT.

The chain is built from TRBV15 and TRBJ1-2, with TRBD1 matching 8 bases. The CDR3 runs to 18 residues. Germline V lookup: CDR1 LNHNV, CDR2 YYDKDF (reference sequence). Trimming cost V 0 bases and J 2 bases; bases outside gene matches: 11. DNA of the CDR3: TGTGCCACCAGCAGAGACCTTGGGGGGACAGGATCAAACTATGGCTACACCTTC. Protein product: CATSRDLGGTGSNYGYTF.

V gene TRBV20-1 combines with J gene TRBJ2-7, with 13 bases matching TRBD2. The CDR3 runs 16 residues. J lost 5 bases, V lost 6 bases, and 13 bases had no gene match. Germline V CDR1 and CDR2: DFQATT, SNEGSKA (reference sequence). The CDR3, as DNA: TGCAGTGCCACGGGACTAGCGGGACCCCAGAGGGACGAGCAGTACTTC. Translated: CSATGLAGPQRDEQYF.

Remarks on this clonotype: It may be a read error: a sequence one base away is much more abundant. The chain links TRBV7-2 to TRBJ2-1, with D unresolved. Trimming removed 5 bases at V and 6 bases at J, with 17 bases between. This CDR3 spans 15 amino acids. Per germline, CDR1 SGHTA and CDR2 FQGNSA. The CDR3 DNA is TGTGCCAGCAGCCGCGGCGGAATGCCTAGCAATGAGCAGTTCTTC. Translated, it gives CASSRGGMPSNEQFF.

The gene calls are TRBV6-5 and TRBJ2-5, with a weak D call TRBD2 (7 bases). Germline CDR1 and CDR2: MNHEY and SVGAGI. Trimming stripped 8 bases from V and 11 bases from J, with 30 bases between. The CDR3 contains 16 residues. The CDR3 region has the DNA TGTGCCAGCGGCCTGTATTACGGGGGGCCCAACAATGAGCAGTACTTC. Protein sequence: CASGLYYGGPNNEQYF.

The chain has TRBV27 and TRBJ1-1, with 8 nucleotides matching TRBD1. The length of the CDR3 is 15 residues. Trimming cost V 5 bases and J 1 base; bases outside gene matches: 6. In germline, CDR1 is MNHEY, CDR2 SMNVEV (reference sequence). The CDR3 here is CASSHRQGRNTEAFF. CDR3 DNA sequence: TGTGCCAGCAGTCATCGACAGGGGAGGAACACTGAAGCTTTCTTT.

This clonotype was seen many times. The rearrangement uses TRBV4-2 and TRBJ2-1; 12 bases align to TRBD2. Germline V gene data show CDR1 as LGHNA and CDR2 as YNFKEQ. The V segment lost 4 bases and the J segment 6 bases; nucleotides outside the gene matches: 10. This CDR3 is 17 amino acids long. The CDR3, as DNA: TGTGCCAGCAGCCCCGGACTAGCGGGGATGCTTATCAATGAGCAGTTCTTC. Translated, it gives CASSPGLAGMLINEQFF.

The chain uses TRBV5-1 and TRBJ2-7; no definite D call. The CDR3 has 13 residues. Trimming removed 2 bases at V and 3 bases at J, with 9 bases between. Germline V gives CDR1 SGHRS, CDR2 YFSETQ. CDR3 DNA: TGCGCCAGCAGCTTACCGTCCGACTACGAGCAGTACTTC. It yields the protein CASSLPSDYEQYF.

V gene TRBV15 combines with J gene TRBJ2-3, with a weak D call TRBD1 (6 bases). This CDR3 is 16 amino acids long. Trimming cost V 4 bases and J 2 bases, with 16 bases left between them. CDR1 and CDR2 from the germline V gene are LNHNV and YYDKDF (reference sequence). The chain's CDR3 is CATSTRTAAVTDTQYF. In DNA, the CDR3 is TGTGCCACCAGCACCCGGACAGCCGCAGTCACAGATACGCAGTATTTT.

This clonotype has more than one count but fewer than ten. The chain couples TRBV7-3 to TRBJ1-5, with D possibly TRBD1 on 6 matching bases. The CDR3 is 18 residues long. Per germline, CDR1 SGHTA and CDR2 FQGTGA. The ends were cut back, 5 bases at V and 2 bases at J, with 22 bases in the middle. CDR3 coding DNA: TGTGCCAGCAGCCTCCGGGGGCCACAGGGTCGGGGCAATCAGCCCCAGCATTTT. Amino acid sequence: CASSLRGPQGRGNQPQHF.

This clonotype has only a few counts. The gene calls are TRBV4-2 and TRBJ2-7, with 10 bases that match TRBD2. Germline V gene sequence: CDR1 LGHNA, CDR2 YNFKEQ. Germline trimming cut 2 bases from V and 4 bases from J; bases unmatched to any gene: 11. The CDR3 runs to 17 residues. In nucleotides, the CDR3 is TGTGCCAGCAGCCAACTCTCTAGCGGGGGAGGTAGTTACGAGCAGTACTTC. This sequence encodes CASSQLSSGGGSYEQYF.

V gene TRBV5-1 combines with J gene TRBJ2-3; TRBD2 might be the D (7 bases). In germline, CDR1 is SGHRS, CDR2 YFSETQ. The CDR3 covers 18 residues. Trimming removed 4 bases from V and 1 base from J, with 22 bases in between. Here the CDR3 reads CASSPGQRGGRGTDTQYF. The CDR3 DNA reads TGCGCCAGCAGCCCCGGACAGCGGGGAGGGAGGGGCACAGATACGCAGTATTTT.

V gene TRBV20-1 combines with J gene TRBJ2-3, with 14 bases that match TRBD2. The V gene's germline CDR1 is DFQATT and CDR2 SNEGSKA (reference sequence). This CDR3 is 16 amino acids long. V shed 3 bases, J shed 6 bases, and the junction held 8 bases outside the gene matches. For the CDR3, the DNA is TGCAGTGCTAGCCCGGGACTAGCGGGAGCTCGGGATACGCAGTATTTT. As protein: CSASPGLAGARDTQYF.

Concerning this clonotype: This sequence may be a read error, since a much larger clone differs from it by one base. The V call is TRBV10-3, the J call TRBJ2-3; TRBD1 agrees at 8 bases. The germline gives CDR1 ENHRY, CDR2 SYGVKD. The length of the CDR3 is 17 residues. This CDR3 is CAIGESRTGSNTDTQYF. The CDR3 DNA reads TGTGCCATCGGTGAGAGTCGGACAGGGTCGAACACAGATACGCAGTATTTT.

The chain recombines TRBV6-1 with TRBJ2-5; 11 bases fit TRBD1. The V and J ends lost 6 bases and 1 base, in that order; junction bases with no gene match: 4. The CDR3 totals 15 residues. The germline gives CDR1 MNHNS, CDR2 SASEGT. As DNA, the CDR3 is TGTGCCAGCAGACTCGGGACAGGGGGCCAAGAGACCCAGTACTTC. Its protein is CASRLGTGGQETQYF.

This clonotype was seen a few times. V and J are TRBV7-2 and TRBJ2-7, with 10 bases lining up with TRBD1. The germline V gene has CDR1 SGHTA and CDR2 FQGNSA. The CDR3 is made up of 16 amino acids. Trimming removed 5 bases from V and 3 bases from J; junction bases left unmatched: 10. This chain's CDR3 is CASSRSRGTGVYEQYF. In nucleotides, the CDR3 is TGTGCCAGCAGCCGTAGCCGGGGGACAGGGGTCTACGAGCAGTACTTC.

J is TRBJ2-3 and V is TRBV12-3 or TRBV12-4; TRBD2 matches 14 bases. This CDR3 has 17 residues. V was pared by 5 bases and J by 4 bases, with 8 bases of the junction left unmatched. CDR3 bases: TGTGCCAGCAGTCCCGGGACTAGCGGGGGAAGGTCAGATACGCAGTATTTT. Protein: CASSPGTSGGRSDTQYF.

The chain employs TRBV9 and TRBJ2-7, with 8 bases fitting TRBD2. Germline-derived CDR1 and CDR2 are SGDLS and YYNGEE. V gave up 4 bases and J gave up 3 bases; unmatched junction bases: 6. CDR3 length: 14 amino acids. The chain's CDR3 is CASSTGSGDYEQYF. The CDR3 DNA reads as TGTGCCAGCAGCACCGGTAGCGGGGACTACGAGCAGTACTTC.

The chain is built from TRBV18 and TRBJ1-1; TRBD1 agrees at 7 bases. J gave up 4 bases and V 3 bases, and 8 bases lay outside the gene matches. Germline assignment: CDR1 KGHSH and CDR2 LQKENI. This CDR3 is built from 15 residues. The CDR3 region has the DNA TGTGCCAGCTCACCCGAGGGGGCCAGGGGCACTGAAGCTTTCTTT. This translates into CASSPEGARGTEAFF.

This chain joins TRBV7-3 and TRBJ2-1; 14 nucleotides align to TRBD2. V trimming: 2 bases; J trimming: 9 bases; junction bases outside the gene matches: 6. This CDR3 contains 16 residues. Germline V gene sequence: CDR1 SGHTA, CDR2 FQGTGA. The CDR3 region has the DNA TGTGCCAGCAGCTTACAGGGACTAGCGGGAGAGGGTGAGCAGTTCTTC. Translated, it gives CASSLQGLAGEGEQFF.